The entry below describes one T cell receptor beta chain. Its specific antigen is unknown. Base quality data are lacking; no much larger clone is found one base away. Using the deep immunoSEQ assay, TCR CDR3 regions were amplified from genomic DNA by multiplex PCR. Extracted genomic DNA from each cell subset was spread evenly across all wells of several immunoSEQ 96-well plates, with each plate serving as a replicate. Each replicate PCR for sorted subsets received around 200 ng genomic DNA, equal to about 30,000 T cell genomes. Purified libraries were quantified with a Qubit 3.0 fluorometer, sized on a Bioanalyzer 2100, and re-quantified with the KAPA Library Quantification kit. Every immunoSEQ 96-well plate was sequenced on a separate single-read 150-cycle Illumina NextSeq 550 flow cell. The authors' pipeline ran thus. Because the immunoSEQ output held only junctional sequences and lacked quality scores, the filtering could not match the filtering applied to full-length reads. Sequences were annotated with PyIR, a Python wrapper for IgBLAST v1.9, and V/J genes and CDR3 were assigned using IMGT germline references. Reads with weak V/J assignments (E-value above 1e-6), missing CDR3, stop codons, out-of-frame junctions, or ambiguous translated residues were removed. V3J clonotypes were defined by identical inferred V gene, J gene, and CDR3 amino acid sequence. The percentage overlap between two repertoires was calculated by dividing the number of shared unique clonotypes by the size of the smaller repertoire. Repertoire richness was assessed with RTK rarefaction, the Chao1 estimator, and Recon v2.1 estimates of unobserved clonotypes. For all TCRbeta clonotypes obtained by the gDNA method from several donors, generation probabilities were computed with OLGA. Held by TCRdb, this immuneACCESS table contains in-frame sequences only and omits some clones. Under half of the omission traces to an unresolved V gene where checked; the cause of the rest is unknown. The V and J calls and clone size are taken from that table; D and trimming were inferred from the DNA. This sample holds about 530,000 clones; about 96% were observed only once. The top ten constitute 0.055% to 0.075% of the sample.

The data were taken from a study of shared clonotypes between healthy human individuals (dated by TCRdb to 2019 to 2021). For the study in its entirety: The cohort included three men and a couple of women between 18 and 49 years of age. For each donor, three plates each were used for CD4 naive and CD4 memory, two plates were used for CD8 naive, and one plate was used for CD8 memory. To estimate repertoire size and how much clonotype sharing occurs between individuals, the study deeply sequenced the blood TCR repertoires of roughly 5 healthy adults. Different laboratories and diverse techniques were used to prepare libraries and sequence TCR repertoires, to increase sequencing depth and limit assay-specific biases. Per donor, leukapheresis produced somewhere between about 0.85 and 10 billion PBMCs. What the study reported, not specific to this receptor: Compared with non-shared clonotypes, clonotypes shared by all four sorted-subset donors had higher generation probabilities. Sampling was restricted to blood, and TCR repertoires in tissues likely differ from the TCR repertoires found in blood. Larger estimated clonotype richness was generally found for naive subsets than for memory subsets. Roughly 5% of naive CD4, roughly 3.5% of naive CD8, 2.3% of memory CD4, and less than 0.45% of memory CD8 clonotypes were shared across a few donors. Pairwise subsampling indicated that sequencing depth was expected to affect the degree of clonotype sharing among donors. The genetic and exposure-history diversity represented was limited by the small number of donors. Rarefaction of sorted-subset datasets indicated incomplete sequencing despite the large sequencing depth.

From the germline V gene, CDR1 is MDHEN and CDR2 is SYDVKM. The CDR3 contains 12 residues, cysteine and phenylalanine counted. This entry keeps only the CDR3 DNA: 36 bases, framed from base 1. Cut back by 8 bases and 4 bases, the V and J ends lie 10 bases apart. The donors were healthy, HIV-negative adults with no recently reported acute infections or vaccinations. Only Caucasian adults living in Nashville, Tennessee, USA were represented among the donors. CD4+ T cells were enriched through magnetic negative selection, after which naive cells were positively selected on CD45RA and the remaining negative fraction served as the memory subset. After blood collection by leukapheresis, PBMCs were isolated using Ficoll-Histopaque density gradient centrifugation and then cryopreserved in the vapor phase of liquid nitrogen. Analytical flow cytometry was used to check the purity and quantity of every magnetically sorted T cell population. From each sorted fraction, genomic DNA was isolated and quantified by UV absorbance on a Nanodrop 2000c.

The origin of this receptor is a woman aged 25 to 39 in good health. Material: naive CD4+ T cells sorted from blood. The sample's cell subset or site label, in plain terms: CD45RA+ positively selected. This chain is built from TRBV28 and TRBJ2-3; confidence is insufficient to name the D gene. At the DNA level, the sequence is TGTGCCAGCCGGGCCCTAGCAGATACGCAGTATTTT. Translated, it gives CASRALADTQYF.